This entry lists 27 T cell receptor beta chains sequenced from one sample in a study of shared clonotypes between healthy human individuals. Data came from immunoSEQ multiplex PCR; TCRdb stores just in-frame clones and leaves some out. This table has hundreds of thousands of clones, roughly three quarters appearing once. Sequencing used PBMCs. The receptors originated from a woman in her forties in good health. Some clones in this sample may be carry-over from other donors' samples.

In regard to this clone: At one end, the junction sequence differs from germline, possibly due to a read error. CDR3 protein: CASSFDRGGEQFF. CDR3 bases: TGTGCTAGCAGCTTCGACAGGGGAGGGGAGCAGTTCTTC. J is TRBJ2-1 and V is TRBV7-7, with D possibly matching TRBD1 (8 bases). The CDR3 runs to 13 residues. The germline V gene has CDR1 SSHAT and CDR2 FNYEAQ (reference sequence).

This clone occurred once. The V gene is TRBV29-1, the J gene TRBJ2-5; TRBD2 aligns across 7 bases. CDR1 is SQVTM, CDR2 ANQGSEA, per germline. This CDR3 is 12 amino acids long. V was pared by 3 bases and J by 5 bases, with 3 bases of the junction left unmatched. This chain's CDR3 is CSVEWEGETQYF. Here the CDR3 DNA reads TGCAGCGTTGAGTGGGAGGGGGAGACCCAGTACTTC. Complete variable domain (other parts from reference TRBV29-1 and TRBJ2-5): SAVISQKPSRDICQRGTSLTIQCQVDSQVTMMFWYRQQPGQSLTLIATANQGSEATYESGFVIDKFPISRPNLTFSTLTVSNMSPEDSSIYLCSVEWEGETQYFGPGTRLLVL.

The rearrangement uses TRBV19 and TRBJ1-2; perhaps TRBD1 as D (6 bases). V lost 5 bases and J lost 0, with 10 bases in between. Germline V gene data show CDR1 as LNHDA and CDR2 as SQIVND (reference sequence). The CDR3 covers 14 residues. CDR3 DNA: TGTGCCAGTAGTGCCAACAGGGCTAACTATGGCTACACCTTC. It translates to CASSANRANYGYTF.

This clone showed up many times. The chain is built from TRBV7-2 and TRBJ2-7, with no clear D. Germline V lookup: CDR1 SGHTA, CDR2 FQGNSA. The CDR3 is 13 amino acids. The ends were cut back, 1 base at V and 9 bases at J, with 13 bases in the middle. The DNA for the CDR3 is TGTGCCAGCAGCTTAGAACCGATTTATGGGCAGTACTTC. Translating it yields CASSLEPIYGQYF.

Written as DNA, the CDR3 is TGTGCCAGCAGCCCCACGTATGCGGGCCCATCGCGCGAGCAGTACTTC. Its protein is CASSPTYAGPSREQYF. The chain joins TRBV11-2 to TRBJ2-7; the D gene is possibly TRBD2 (5 bases). Germline CDR1 reads SGHAT; CDR2 reads FQNNGV. V was pared by 5 bases and J by 6 bases, with 23 bases between. The CDR3 is made up of 16 amino acids.

The CDR3 protein is CASSTGLGEQYF. The DNA of the CDR3 is TGTGCCAGCAGCACCGGACTGGGCGAGCAGTACTTC. The chain employs TRBV13 and TRBJ2-7; TRBD2 is a possible D gene (5 bases). Germline loops: CDR1 PRHDT, CDR2 FYEKMQ (reference sequence). This CDR3 contains 12 residues. Trimming left V 5 bases short and J 6 bases short, with 11 bases between.

CDR3 loop: CASSLQGWGTDTQYF. The CDR3 nucleotides read TGTGCCAGCAGCCTACAGGGATGGGGCACAGATACGCAGTATTTT. The V call is TRBV6-5, the J call TRBJ2-3, with D perhaps matching TRBD1 (6 bases). V lost 6 bases to trimming and J lost 1 base, with 14 bases between them. Per the germline V gene, CDR1 is MNHEY and CDR2 is SVGAGI. This CDR3 contains 15 residues.

The chain couples TRBV7-4 to TRBJ2-3; weak D call: TRBD1 (6 bases). The CDR3 spans 18 residues. V shed 0 bases and J shed 2 bases, with 18 bases lying between them. CDR1 is SGHVT and CDR2 is SQSDAQ in the germline V gene. CDR3 protein: CASSLAGLGHILTDTQYF. The CDR3 coding sequence is TGTGCCAGCAGCTTAGCAGGATTGGGACACATACTCACAGATACGCAGTATTTT.

This chain uses TRBV7-6 with TRBJ2-5; D remains unclear. Germline values: CDR1 SGHVS, CDR2 FNYEAQ. Trimming pared 2 bases from V and 1 base from J, leaving 11 bases between. This CDR3 spans 15 amino acids. DNA of the CDR3: TGTGCCAGCAGCTTAAACGGTCCGATCCAAGAGACCCAGTACTTC. Translated: CASSLNGPIQETQYF.

In its sample, this clone was seen a few times. The chain couples TRBV11-2 to TRBJ2-1, with no clear D. Trimming removed 0 bases from V and 13 bases from J, with 10 bases in between. The CDR3 spans 12 residues. The germline gives CDR1 SGHAT, CDR2 FQNNGV. The CDR3 region is CASSLERRPQFF. For the CDR3, the DNA is TGTGCCAGCAGCTTAGAGAGACGGCCTCAGTTCTTC.

V gene TRBV9 combines with J gene TRBJ2-2, with TRBD2 as a possible D gene (6 bases). The germline V gene encodes CDR1 SGDLS and CDR2 YYNGEE. The CDR3 covers 15 residues. V lost 0 bases and J 3 bases, leaving 9 bases between the germline ends. As DNA, the CDR3 is TGTGCCAGCAGCGTAGGGGGAGGCGACACCGGGGAGCTGTTTTTT. Protein product: CASSVGGGDTGELFF.

The V gene is TRBV7-3, the J gene TRBJ2-1, with 14 bases fitting TRBD2. J gave up 4 bases and V 5 bases, and 7 bases lay outside the gene matches. CDR1 SGHTA and CDR2 FQGTGA come from the germline V gene. The CDR3 totals 17 residues. The CDR3 sequence: CASSPLGLAGGYNEQFF. CDR3 DNA sequence: TGTGCCAGCAGCCCCCTAGGACTAGCGGGAGGATACAATGAGCAGTTCTTC.

About this clone: The sample carries other DNA sequences with the same CDR3. The V and J genes are TRBV18 and TRBJ2-7; D gene ambiguous. The CDR3 runs 12 residues. CDR1 and CDR2 (germline): KGHSH, LQKENI. The V gene lost 2 bases and the J gene lost 0 bases, with 2 bases spanning the gap. This chain's CDR3 is CASSPNSYEQYF. In DNA form, the CDR3 reads TGTGCCAGCTCACCAAACTCCTACGAGCAGTACTTC.

This clone was counted ten times or more. The sample holds other DNA sequences that translate to the same CDR3. V and J are TRBV28 and TRBJ1-2, with 9 bases that match TRBD1. Germline V gene data show CDR1 as MDHEN and CDR2 as SYDVKM. CDR3 length: 15 amino acids. Losses at the gene ends were 4 bases for V and 3 bases for J; bases not matched to a gene: 6. CDR3 protein: CASSSTGGRDYGYTF. CDR3 nucleotides: TGTGCCAGCAGTTCCACAGGGGGCAGAGACTATGGCTACACCTTC.

This clone turned up a few times. V usage is TRBV9 and J usage is TRBJ2-5, with TRBD2 matching over 15 bases. V shed 4 bases and J 4 bases; nucleotides not matched to a gene: 2. The CDR3 spans 15 residues. The germline CDR1 and CDR2 sequences are SGDLS and YYNGEE. CDR3 in amino acids: CASSSGLAGGETQYF. The CDR3 DNA follows: TGTGCCAGCAGCTCGGGACTAGCGGGAGGAGAGACCCAGTACTTC.

The chain recombines TRBV30 with TRBJ1-4; possibly TRBD1 for D (5 bases). Germline values: CDR1 GTSNPN, CDR2 SVGIG (reference sequence). The V end was cut by 0 bases, the J end by 8 bases, with 10 bases between. The CDR3 has 13 amino acids. DNA of the CDR3: TGTGCCTGGAGTGTGGGGCTGGGAGAAAAACTGTTTTTT. Protein sequence: CAWSVGLGEKLFF.

This sequence joins TRBV18 and TRBJ1-5; tentative D call: TRBD1 (5 bases). With 6 bases removed from V and 1 base from J, the gap between germline ends came to 19 bases. The CDR3 is 17 residues long. Germline V CDR1 and CDR2: KGHSH, LQKENI. CDR3 sequence reads: CASSRGKQGVSNQPQHF. CDR3 DNA: TGTGCCAGCTCTCGCGGTAAGCAGGGTGTAAGCAATCAGCCCCAGCATTTT.

Notes on this clone: With only one base between it and a far larger clone, this is likely a read error. J is TRBJ2-3 and V is TRBV2; D unclear. CDR1 is SNHLY and CDR2 is FYNNEI in the germline V gene. CDR3 size: 12 residues. CDR3 bases: TGTGCCAGCAGGGGCGAGGCAGATACGCGGTATTTT. Translating it yields CASRGEADTRYF.

The rearrangement links TRBV28 to TRBJ2-1, with 7 bases fitting TRBD2. V was clipped by 2 bases and J by 4 bases; unmatched bases: 11. The CDR3 covers 17 residues. The V gene's germline CDR1 is MDHEN and CDR2 SYDVKM. The CDR3 protein is CASSLGTGTTYYNEQFF. DNA of the CDR3: TGTGCCAGCAGTTTAGGAACCGGGACTACCTATTACAATGAGCAGTTCTTC.

Concerning this clone: A much larger clone sits a single nucleotide away, making a read error possible. This rearrangement joins TRBV27 to TRBJ2-1, with TRBD2 matching over 13 bases. Trimming cost V 7 bases and J 3 bases; bases outside gene matches: 9. The germline V gene encodes CDR1 MNHEY and CDR2 SMNVEV (reference sequence). This CDR3 is 17 amino acids long. CDR3 residues: CASNSSGLAGVYNEQFF. The CDR3 DNA reads TGTGCCAGCAATTCCTCCGGACTAGCGGGGGTCTACAATGAGCAGTTCTTC.

The V and J genes are TRBV5-6 and TRBJ1-1, with a possible D match to TRBD1 (6 bases). This CDR3 comprises 13 residues. Looked up from germline, CDR1 is SGHDT and CDR2 is YYEEEE. V was clipped by 6 bases and J by 4 bases, with 13 bases between them. The CDR3 nucleotides read TGTGCCAGCAACCGACAAGGGGGCACTGAAGCTTTCTTT. Its protein product is CASNRQGGTEAFF.

This chain connects TRBV5-1 to TRBJ1-2, with D unresolved. Germline-derived CDR1 and CDR2 are SGHRS and YFSETQ. The V and J ends lost 0 bases and 4 bases respectively, with 13 bases between them. The CDR3 sequence is 15 residues long. The CDR3 nucleotides are TGCGCCAGCAGCTTGGGGGGTCAGACCACCTATGGCTACACCTTC. Amino acids: CASSLGGQTTYGYTF.

On this clone: This likely reflects a read error, since a far larger clone is one base away. This chain uses TRBV7-9 with TRBJ2-7, with 8 bases that match TRBD1. Trimming cost V 10 bases and J 0 bases; bases outside gene matches: 14. The germline V gene has CDR1 SEHNR and CDR2 FQNEAQ (reference sequence). The CDR3 length is 16 residues. CDR3 DNA sequence: TGTGCCAAGTTTTTGAGACAGGGGAAATACTCCTACGAGCAGTACTTC. This gives the protein CAKFLRQGKYSYEQYF.

The gene calls are TRBV7-2 and TRBJ1-1; TRBD1 aligns across 7 bases. The CDR3 runs 15 residues. Trimming cost V 0 bases and J 6 bases; bases outside gene matches: 7. Germline CDR1 and CDR2: SGHTA and FQGNSA. CDR3 nucleotide sequence: TGTGCCAGCAGCTTAGCTGGCAGGGGGGACGCTGAAGCTTTCTTT. Protein sequence: CASSLAGRGDAEAFF.

Note on this clone: Given a much more abundant clone one base away, this may be a read error. The sample contains more than one DNA sequence encoding this CDR3. This chain connects TRBV11-2 to TRBJ2-1; 8 nucleotides align to TRBD2. The CDR3 contains 16 residues. Germline V gene data show CDR1 as SGHAT and CDR2 as FQNNGV. Trimming took 3 bases from V and 4 from J; bases not matched to a gene: 8. CDR3 amino acids: CASSLRGTSDYNEQFF. In nucleotides, the CDR3 is TGTGCCAGCAGCTTGCGAGGGACTAGTGATTACAATGAGCAGTTCTTC.

This clone was seen many times. The sample holds other DNA sequences that translate to the same CDR3. The CDR3: CASSLYPSGVSGKETQYF. The CDR3 DNA sequence: TGTGCCAGCAGTTTATACCCCTCCGGGGTTAGCGGGAAAGAGACCCAGTACTTC. The chain has TRBV28 and TRBJ2-5, with 8 bases identical to TRBD2. The CDR3 extends over 18 amino acids. The ends lost 1 base at V and 3 bases at J; junction bases unmatched: 13. The germline V gene has CDR1 MDHEN and CDR2 SYDVKM.

As concerns this clone: The final CDR3 position lacks the conserved phenylalanine or tryptophan, pointing to a likely read error. The V and J genes are TRBV5-1 and TRBJ2-2, with D perhaps TRBD2 (6 bases). V gave up 4 bases and J gave up 9 bases, with 19 bases separating them. Germline V gene sequence: CDR1 SGHRS, CDR2 YFSETQ. The length of the CDR3 is 15 residues. CDR3 nucleotide sequence: TGCGCCAGCAGCCCAGCGGGCTTGCGGCCCAGGGAGCTGTTTTCT. Protein product: CASSPAGLRPRELFS.